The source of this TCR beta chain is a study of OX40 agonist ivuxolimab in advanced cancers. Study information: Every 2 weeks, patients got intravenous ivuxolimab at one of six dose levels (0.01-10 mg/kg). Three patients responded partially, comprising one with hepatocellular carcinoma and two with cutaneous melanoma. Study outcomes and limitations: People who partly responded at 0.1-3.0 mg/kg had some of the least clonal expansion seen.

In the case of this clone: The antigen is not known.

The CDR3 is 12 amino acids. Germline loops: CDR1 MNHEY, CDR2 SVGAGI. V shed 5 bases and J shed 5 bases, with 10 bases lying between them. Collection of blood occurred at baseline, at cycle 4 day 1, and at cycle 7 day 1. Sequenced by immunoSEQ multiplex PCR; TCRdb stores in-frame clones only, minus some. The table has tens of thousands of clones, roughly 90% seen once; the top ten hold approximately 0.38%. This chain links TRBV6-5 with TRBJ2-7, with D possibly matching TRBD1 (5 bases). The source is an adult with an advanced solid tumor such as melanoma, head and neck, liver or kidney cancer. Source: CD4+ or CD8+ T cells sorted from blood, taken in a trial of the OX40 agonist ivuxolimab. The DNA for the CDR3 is TGTGCCAGCAGTGCCAGGGTCCACGAGCAGTACTTC. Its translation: CASSARVHEQYF.